This TCR beta chain appears in the sequencing data of a study of blood T cell repertoires in COVID-19 (dated by TCRdb to about 2020). Broadly, across the study: Samples covering the acute and convalescent phases of COVID-19 were provided by collaborators in the United States, Italy and Spain. The material from the prospective study consisted of cDNA or gDNA derived from T cells, B-cell-depleted T cells, or PBMCs. The samples were drawn from two sources: the first 160 participants of the ongoing ImmuneRACE study, and 1,000 to 1,500 subjects contributed by 6 global collaborators. Subjects who had been exposed to COVID-19, were actively infected with it, or had recovered from it provided the deeply sampled blood TCRbeta repertoires that made up the dataset. Where HLA class I and class II types were available, the types were taken from metadata supplied by the sample provider, not from assay-based typing. The repertoires were made available in a free public database intended to serve as a resource for research on the immune response to SARS-CoV-2. A de-identified subject ID, COVID-19 status, age in years and sex were almost always included in the sample metadata.

Reading from cysteine to phenylalanine, the CDR3 counts 14 amino acids. Only the CDR3 part of the read is kept: 42 bases, read in frame from the first base. The collaborating institutions used their own protocols to collect whole blood in K2EDTA tubes. For TCRbeta analysis, collaborators shipped samples in one of three forms: frozen whole blood, isolated PBMCs, or DNA extracted from either of those sample types. Comments on this clone: There is no known antigen for this receptor. One base away there is no much larger clone; base qualities are not given.

Study-level results and caveats: How much clinical and demographic metadata was included differed by source and by participant, and the metadata was provided uncurated.

TCRbeta CDR3 regions were amplified from genomic DNA by means of the immunoSEQ Assay, a bias-controlled multiplex PCR. The original methods were these. Within the assay, amplification of reference gene primers was used to estimate how many nucleated cells each sample contained. To quantify the absolute abundance of each unique TCRbeta CDR3 rearrangement, sequence reads were collapsed and filtered. Productive Simpson clonality was computed per sample as the square root of Simpson's diversity index over productive rearrangements. Sourced from immuneACCESS, this table was stored by TCRdb with only in-frame sequences that have V and J called. A share of the clones is absent; for the studies checked, an unresolved V gene accounts for under half, and the remainder has no known explanation. V, J and clone size were drawn from that table, and D and trimming were deduced from the DNA. The table for this sample lists about 87,000 clones; roughly 75% of them were counted only once. The top ten constitute approximately 4.6% of the sample.

The sequenced material came from peripheral blood. The sequence derives from a woman aged 45 to 65 with acute or convalescent COVID-19. The chain is made from TRBV21-1 and TRBJ1-5. TRBV21-1 is classified as a pseudogene. The sequenced DNA is TGTGCCAGCAGCAAAGAATGGGGAGGTCAGCCCCAGCATTTT. Its protein product is CASSKEWGGQPQHF.